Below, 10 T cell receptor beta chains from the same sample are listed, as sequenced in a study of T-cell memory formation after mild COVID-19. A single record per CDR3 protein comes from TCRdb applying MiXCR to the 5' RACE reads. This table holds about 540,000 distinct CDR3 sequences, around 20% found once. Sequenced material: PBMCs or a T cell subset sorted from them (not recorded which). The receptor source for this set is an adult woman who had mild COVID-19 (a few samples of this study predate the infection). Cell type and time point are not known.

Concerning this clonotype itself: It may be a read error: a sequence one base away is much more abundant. The CDR3: CASSWTSGTHSNGQFF. The CDR3 coding sequence is TGTGCCAGCAGTTGGACTAGCGGGACTCATAGCAATGGGCAGTTCTTC. V gene TRBV12-3 or TRBV12-4 combines with J gene TRBJ2-1; 12 nucleotides align to TRBD2. The CDR3 length is 16 residues.

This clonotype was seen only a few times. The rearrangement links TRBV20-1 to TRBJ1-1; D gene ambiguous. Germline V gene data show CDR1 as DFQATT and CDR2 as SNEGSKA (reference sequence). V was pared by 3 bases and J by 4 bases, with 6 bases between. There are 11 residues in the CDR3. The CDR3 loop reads CSASTLTEAFF. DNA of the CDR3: TGCAGTGCTAGTACCCTCACTGAAGCTTTCTTT.

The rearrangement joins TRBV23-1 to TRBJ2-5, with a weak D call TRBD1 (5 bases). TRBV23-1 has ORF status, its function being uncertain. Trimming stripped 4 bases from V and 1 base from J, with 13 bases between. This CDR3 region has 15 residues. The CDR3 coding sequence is TGCGCCAGCAGTCCTGGCCCAGGGTTCCAAGAGACCCAGTACTTC. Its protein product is CASSPGPGFQETQYF.

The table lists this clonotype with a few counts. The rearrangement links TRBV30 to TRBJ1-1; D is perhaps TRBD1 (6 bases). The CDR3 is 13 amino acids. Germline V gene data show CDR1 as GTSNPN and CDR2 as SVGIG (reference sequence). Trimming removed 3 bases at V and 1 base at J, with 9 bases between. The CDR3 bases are TGTGCCTGGAGAATACAGGGGAACACTGAAGCTTTCTTT. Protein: CAWRIQGNTEAFF. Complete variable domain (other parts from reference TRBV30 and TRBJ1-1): SQTIHQWPATLVQPVGSPLSLECTVEGTSNPNLYWYRQAAGRGLQLLFYSVGIGQISSEVPQNLSASRPQDRQFILSSKKLLLSDSGFYLCAWRIQGNTEAFFGQGTRLTVV.

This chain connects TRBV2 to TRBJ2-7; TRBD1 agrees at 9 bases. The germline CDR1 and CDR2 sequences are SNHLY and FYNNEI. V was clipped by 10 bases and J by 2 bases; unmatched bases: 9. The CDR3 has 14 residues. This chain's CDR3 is CATLPRDRAYEQYF. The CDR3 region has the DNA TGTGCCACCCTCCCGAGGGACAGGGCCTACGAGCAGTACTTC.

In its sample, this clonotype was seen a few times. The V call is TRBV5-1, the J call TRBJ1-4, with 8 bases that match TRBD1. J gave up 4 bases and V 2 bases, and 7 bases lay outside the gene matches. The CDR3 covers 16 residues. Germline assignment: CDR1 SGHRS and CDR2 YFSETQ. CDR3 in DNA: TGCGCCAGCAGCTTCGGGACAGGAATGAATAATGAAAAACTGTTTTTT. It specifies CASSFGTGMNNEKLFF.

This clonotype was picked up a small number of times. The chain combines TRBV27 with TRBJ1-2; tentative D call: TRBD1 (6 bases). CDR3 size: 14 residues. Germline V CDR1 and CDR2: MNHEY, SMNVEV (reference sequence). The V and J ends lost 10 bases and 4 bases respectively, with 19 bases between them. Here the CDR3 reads CATTNSGTSYGYTF. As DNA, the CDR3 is TGTGCCACCACCAACTCCGGGACAAGCTATGGCTACACCTTC.

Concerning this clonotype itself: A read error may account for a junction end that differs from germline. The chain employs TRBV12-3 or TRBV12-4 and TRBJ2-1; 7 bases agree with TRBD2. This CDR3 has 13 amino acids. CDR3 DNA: TGTGCCAGCAGTTCGGGAGGCTACAATCAGCAGTTCTTC. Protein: CASSSGGYNQQFF.

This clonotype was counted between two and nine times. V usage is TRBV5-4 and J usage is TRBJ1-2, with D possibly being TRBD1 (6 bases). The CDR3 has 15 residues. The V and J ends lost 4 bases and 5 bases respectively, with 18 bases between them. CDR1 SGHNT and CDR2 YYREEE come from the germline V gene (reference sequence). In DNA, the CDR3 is TGTGCCAGCAGCCCGACCCCAGGGGCGCAGTATGGCTACACCTTC. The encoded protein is CASSPTPGAQYGYTF.

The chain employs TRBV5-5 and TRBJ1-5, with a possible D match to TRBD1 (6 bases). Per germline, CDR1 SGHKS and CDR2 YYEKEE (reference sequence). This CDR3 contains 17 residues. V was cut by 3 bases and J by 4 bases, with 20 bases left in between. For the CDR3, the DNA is TGTGCCAGCAGCTCGGCCTTGGGGGGGCCGCAAAATCAGCCCCAGCATTTT. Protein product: CASSSALGGPQNQPQHF.